The 24 T cell receptor beta chains presented below share a single source sample, sequenced in a study of cytomegalovirus exposure and HLA in healthy donors. The PCR ran on 60 Vbeta and 13 Jbeta primers. Profiled with immunoSEQ multiplex PCR; TCRdb holds only in-frame clones, not every one. Among fewer than 200,000 clones, 82% were seen once, and the ten largest hold roughly 1.5%. The sample comprised PBMCs. The source of these receptors is a male donor in good health and CMV-seronegative.

The CDR3 spells CASSLLRISVGSSYNEQFF. CDR3 DNA: TGTGCCAGCAGCTTATTACGGATTAGCGTGGGAAGCTCCTACAATGAGCAGTTCTTC. This rearrangement joins TRBV7-9 to TRBJ2-1; possibly TRBD2 for D (5 bases). Trimming took 2 bases from V and 0 from J, leaving 20 bases between them. Germline CDR1 and CDR2: SEHNR and FQNEAQ (reference sequence). This CDR3 has 19 residues.

On this clone itself: One end of the junction is discordant with germline, which a read error may explain. The genes are TRBV5-1 and TRBJ2-1; D is unclear. Germline CDR1 SGHRS, CDR2 YFSETQ. The CDR3 totals 12 residues. The CDR3 reads CASCFNPSEQFF. CDR3 nucleotide sequence: TGCGCCAGCTGCTTCAACCCGAGTGAGCAGTTCTTC.

This sequence joins TRBV18 and TRBJ1-1; D call uncertain. CDR1 and CDR2 from the germline V gene are KGHSH and LQKENI. V was pared by 1 base and J by 1 base, with 4 bases between. This CDR3 is built from 13 residues. In DNA, the CDR3 is TGTGCCAGCTCACCACTGCGGAACACTGAAGCTTTCTTT. Translating gives CASSPLRNTEAFF.

The genes are TRBV9 and TRBJ1-2, with TRBD1 as a possible D gene (6 bases). Germline V lookup: CDR1 SGDLS, CDR2 YYNGEE. CDR3 length equals 17 residues. With 0 bases removed from V and 5 bases from J, the gap between germline ends came to 20 bases. In nucleotides, the CDR3 is TGTGCCAGCAGCGTAGGGATGACAGGTGAGGGCGAATATGGCTACACCTTC. Protein product: CASSVGMTGEGEYGYTF.

The chain joins TRBV7-3 to TRBJ2-1; 14 bases are a match to TRBD2. The CDR3 is 15 amino acids. After removal of 5 bases from V and 7 bases from J, the junction contained 4 bases not matched to a gene. CDR1 SGHTA and CDR2 FQGTGA come from the germline V gene. CDR3 loop: CASSRGLAGVNEQFF. CDR3 bases: TGTGCCAGCAGCCGGGGACTAGCGGGAGTAAATGAGCAGTTCTTC.

The genes are TRBV19 and TRBJ1-1; TRBD1 is a possible D gene (6 bases). The CDR3 is made up of 14 amino acids. V was cut by 6 bases and J by 7 bases, with 18 bases left in between. Looked up from germline, CDR1 is LNHDA and CDR2 is SQIVND (reference sequence). CDR3 sequence (DNA): TGTGCCAGTAGATTTACCGGACAGCCGTATGAAGCTTTCTTT. Encoded protein: CASRFTGQPYEAFF.

J is TRBJ1-4 and V is TRBV30, with 7 bases lining up with TRBD1. From germline, CDR1 is GTSNPN and CDR2 SVGIG (reference sequence). The CDR3 loop spans 15 amino acids. Trimming removed 3 bases from V and 5 bases from J; junction bases left unmatched: 9. CDR3 region: CAWRGMTGRNEKLFF. In nucleotides, the CDR3 is TGTGCCTGGAGAGGGATGACAGGGAGGAATGAAAAACTGTTTTTT. The whole variable domain, remainder taken from reference TRBV30 and TRBJ1-4, is SQTIHQWPATLVQPVGSPLSLECTVEGTSNPNLYWYRQAAGRGLQLLFYSVGIGQISSEVPQNLSASRPQDRQFILSSKKLLLSDSGFYLCAWRGMTGRNEKLFFGSGTQLSVL.

The rearrangement links TRBV19 to TRBJ2-6, with TRBD2 matching 7 bases. J gave up 1 base and V 7 bases, and 16 bases lay outside the gene matches. From germline, CDR1 is LNHDA and CDR2 SQIVND (reference sequence). The CDR3 contains 19 residues. This chain's CDR3 is CASTPWAGRDGSGANVLTF. The CDR3 DNA reads TGTGCCAGTACCCCCTGGGCAGGGAGGGACGGATCTGGGGCCAACGTCCTGACTTTC.

CDR3 in DNA: TGTGCCAGCAGCCCCGATCGGGCGGGCGACACTGAAGCTTTCTTT. Residues: CASSPDRAGDTEAFF. The chain combines TRBV5-4 with TRBJ1-1, with no clear D. The V gene lost 4 bases and the J gene lost 3 bases, with 16 bases spanning the gap. CDR1 is SGHNT and CDR2 is YYREEE in the germline V gene (reference sequence). The CDR3 runs 15 residues.

V gene TRBV11-3 combines with J gene TRBJ2-2; unclear D gene. This CDR3 is 13 amino acids long. With 1 base removed from V and 5 bases from J, the gap between germline ends came to 5 bases. The germline CDR1 and CDR2 sequences are SGHNT and YENEEA. The CDR3 sequence is CASSLGSTGELFF. CDR3 nucleotides: TGTGCCAGCAGCTTAGGCAGTACCGGGGAGCTGTTTTTT.

The CDR3 nucleotides are TGTGCCAGTAAATTTGAGGGCCGCGGCGCTGAAGCTTTCTTT. Protein product: CASKFEGRGAEAFF. The rearrangement uses TRBV19 and TRBJ1-1; no reliable D call. Germline CDR1 LNHDA, CDR2 SQIVND (reference sequence). V lost 7 bases to trimming and J lost 6 bases, with 18 bases between them. This CDR3 region has 14 residues.

The V gene is TRBV2, the J gene TRBJ1-2, with D perhaps matching TRBD1 (5 bases). The CDR3 has 17 residues. V was clipped by 7 bases and J by 0 bases, with 21 bases between them. From germline, CDR1 is SNHLY and CDR2 FYNNEI. CDR3 sequence (DNA): TGTGCCAGCACTAATAGCGCAGGGAGGATAGCTAACTATGGCTACACCTTC. Translated: CASTNSAGRIANYGYTF.

J is TRBJ1-2 and V is TRBV2, with no clear D. Germline V gives CDR1 SNHLY, CDR2 FYNNEI. V gave up 4 bases and J gave up 8 bases, with 20 bases separating them. CDR3 length equals 15 residues. The CDR3 bases are TGTGCCAGCAGTGCGCTCGCCGGGGTAGGCAAGGGCTACACCTTC. Residues: CASSALAGVGKGYTF.

This clone turned up a few times. V usage is TRBV6-5 and J usage is TRBJ1-3; D perhaps matches TRBD1 (6 bases). Trimming pared 2 bases from V and 3 bases from J, leaving 8 bases between. The V gene's germline CDR1 is MNHEY and CDR2 SVGAGI. The CDR3 length is 14 residues. Here the CDR3 DNA reads TGTGCCAGCAGTTACGGCAGGGGTGGAAACACCATATATTTT. It codes for CASSYGRGGNTIYF.

This chain connects TRBV15 to TRBJ2-7, with D possibly being TRBD1 (6 bases). V dropped 5 bases and J dropped 4 bases, with 9 bases sitting between them. This CDR3 has 12 amino acids. Germline V lookup: CDR1 LNHNV, CDR2 YYDKDF (reference sequence). The CDR3 protein is CATSQDRYEQYF. CDR3 DNA sequence: TGTGCCACCAGCCAGGACAGATACGAGCAGTACTTC.

The chain couples TRBV7-3 to TRBJ2-7; 8 nucleotides agree with TRBD2. Trimming cost V 5 bases and J 2 bases; bases outside gene matches: 5. Per germline, CDR1 SGHTA and CDR2 FQGTGA. CDR3 length: 14 residues. The CDR3 nucleotides read TGTGCCAGCAGCCCGTCGGGAGGGACCTACGAGCAGTACTTC. Protein product: CASSPSGGTYEQYF.

The genes are TRBV27 and TRBJ1-2; D is undetermined. This CDR3 has 13 amino acids. V lost 2 bases and J lost 7, with 11 bases in between. Germline CDR1 MNHEY, CDR2 SMNVEV (reference sequence). The CDR3 DNA is TGTGCCAGCAGTTTAAACCGGGTTAGTGGCTACACCTTC. It codes for CASSLNRVSGYTF.

The genes are TRBV5-8 and TRBJ1-1; 11 positions agree with TRBD1. With 4 bases clipped from V and 10 bases from J, the junction kept 6 bases outside the gene matches. The CDR3 extends over 13 amino acids. Germline lookup yields CDR1 SGHTS and CDR2 YDEGEE. The chain's CDR3 is CASSRDRGSVAFF. The CDR3 region has the DNA TGTGCCAGCAGCCGGGACAGGGGGTCGGTAGCTTTCTTT. Looking up the rest from reference TRBV5-8 and TRBJ1-1 gives the full variable domain: EAGVTQSPTHLIKTRGQQATLRCSPISGHTSVYWYQQALGLGLQFLLWYDEGEERNRGNFPPRFSGRQFPNYSSELNVNALELEDSALYLCASSRDRGSVAFFGQGTRLTVV.

The chain couples TRBV11-2 to TRBJ2-7; TRBD1 might be the D (5 bases). The V gene's germline CDR1 is SGHAT and CDR2 FQNNGV. There are 15 residues in the CDR3. V lost 0 bases to trimming and J lost 2 bases, with 11 bases between them. The CDR3 DNA follows: TGTGCCAGCAGCTTAGAAAGGGGTCAGGCCTACGAGCAGTACTTC. As protein: CASSLERGQAYEQYF.

This clone was seen just once. The chain carries TRBV21-1 and TRBJ2-5; the table calls TRBD2, which could not be checked here. The end of the DNA aligns better with TRBJ2-7, so the J call may be wrong. TRBV21-1 is a pseudogene segment. The CDR3 length is 16 residues. The CDR3 spells CASSNPGEGLSYEQYF. In nucleotides, the CDR3 is TGTGCCAGCAGCAACCCCGGGGAGGGCCTCTCCTACGAGCAGTACTTC.

Only a few counts were recorded for this clone. The V gene is TRBV5-1, the J gene TRBJ2-2, with 7 bases identical to TRBD2. Germline V gene data show CDR1 as SGHRS and CDR2 as YFSETQ. V gave up 2 bases and J gave up 4 bases; unmatched junction bases: 2. The CDR3 runs 14 residues. CDR3 loop: CASSLRTSTGELFF. For the CDR3, the DNA is TGCGCCAGCAGCTTACGGACTAGCACCGGGGAGCTGTTTTTT.

The rearrangement uses TRBV9 and TRBJ1-5, with D perhaps TRBD1 (5 bases). The CDR3 contains 14 residues. Deletions cut 3 bases from V and 7 bases from J, with 14 bases between. The V gene's germline CDR1 is SGDLS and CDR2 YYNGEE. This CDR3 reads CASSGDAGRQPQHF. CDR3 in DNA: TGTGCCAGCAGCGGGGACGCGGGGCGGCAGCCCCAGCATTTT. Supplemented by reference TRBV9 and TRBJ1-5, the full variable domain reads DSGVTQTPKHLITATGQRVTLRCSPRSGDLSVYWYQQSLDQGLQFLIQYYNGEERAKGNILERFSAQQFPDLHSELNLSSLELGDSALYFCASSGDAGRQPQHFGDGTRLSIL.

This chain links TRBV7-9 with TRBJ2-7; 9 bases map to TRBD1. The CDR3 covers 14 residues. Per germline, CDR1 SEHNR and CDR2 FQNEAQ (reference sequence). Unmatched junction bases numbered 8, after V lost 7 bases and J lost 4 bases. CDR3 coding DNA: TGTGCCAGCACAAACAGGGGGCGGTTGTACGAGCAGTACTTC. Encoded protein: CASTNRGRLYEQYF.

V and J are TRBV18 and TRBJ1-3, with 7 bases that match TRBD1. Germline V gene lookup returns CDR1 KGHSH and CDR2 LQKENI. This CDR3 is 16 amino acids long. With 3 bases clipped from V and 4 bases from J, the junction kept 9 bases outside the gene matches. CDR3 DNA sequence: TGTGCCAGCTCACCGACGGAGGGGGCTGGGGGAAACACCATATATTTT. Translated, it gives CASSPTEGAGGNTIYF. Full variable domain (outside the CDR3, taken from reference TRBV18 and TRBJ1-3): NAGVMQNPRHLVRRRGQEARLRCSPMKGHSHVYWYRQLPEEGLKFMVYLQKENIIDESGMPKERFSAEFPKEGPSILRIQQVVRGDSAAYFCASSPTEGAGGNTIYFGEGSWLTVV.